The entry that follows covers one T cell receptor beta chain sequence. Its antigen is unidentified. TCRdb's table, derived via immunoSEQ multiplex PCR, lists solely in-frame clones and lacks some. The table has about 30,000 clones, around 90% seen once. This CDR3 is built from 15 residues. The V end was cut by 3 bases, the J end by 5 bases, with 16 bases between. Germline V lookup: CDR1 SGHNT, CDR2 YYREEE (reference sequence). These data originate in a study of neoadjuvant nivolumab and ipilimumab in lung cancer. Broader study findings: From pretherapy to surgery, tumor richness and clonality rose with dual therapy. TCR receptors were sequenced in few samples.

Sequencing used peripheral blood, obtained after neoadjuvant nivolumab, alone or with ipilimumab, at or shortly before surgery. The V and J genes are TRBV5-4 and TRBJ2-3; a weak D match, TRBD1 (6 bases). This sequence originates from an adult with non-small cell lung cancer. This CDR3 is CASSSGTRAVDTQYF. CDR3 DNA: TGTGCCAGCAGCTCCGGGACAAGAGCCGTAGATACGCAGTATTTT.